This passage covers 26 T cell receptor beta chains from one sample sequenced in a study of T cell responses to AZD1222 COVID-19 vaccine. The repertoire was sequenced with immunoSEQ multiplex PCR; TCRdb's copy has only in-frame clones and lacks some. The sample records 200,000 to 300,000 clones, over 90% being singletons. This material consisted of peripheral blood, taken on day 0 of AZD1222 vaccination. These receptors were taken from an adult in good health.

This chain uses TRBV5-1 with TRBJ1-4; D remains ambiguous. V was pared by 7 bases and J by 0 bases, with 10 bases between. From germline, CDR1 is SGHRS and CDR2 YFSETQ. CDR3 length equals 14 residues. In DNA form, the CDR3 reads TGCGCCAGCGCGGCGGATGCAACTAATGAAAAACTGTTTTTT. Encoded protein: CASAADATNEKLFF. The full variable domain, with the rest looked up from reference TRBV5-1 and TRBJ1-4, is KAGVTQTPRYLIKTRGQQVTLSCSPISGHRSVSWYQQTPGQGLQFLFEYFSETQRNKGNFPGRFSGRQFSNSRSEMNVSTLELGDSALYLCASAADATNEKLFFGSGTQLSVL.

The CDR3 sequence: CASSAGAVNQPQHF. CDR3 DNA sequence: TGTGCCAGCAGTGCCGGGGCAGTAAATCAGCCCCAGCATTTT. The chain has TRBV11-2 and TRBJ1-5; the D gene is possibly TRBD1 (5 bases). Germline values: CDR1 SGHAT, CDR2 FQNNGV. The CDR3 covers 14 residues. V shed 6 bases and J shed 4 bases, with 13 bases lying between them.

A few counts support this clone. This sequence joins TRBV28 and TRBJ1-6; D gene uncertain. The CDR3 length is 16 residues. Germline CDR1 MDHEN, CDR2 SYDVKM. The V gene lost 4 bases and the J gene lost 10 bases, with 20 bases spanning the gap. The CDR3 bases are TGTGCCAGCAGTTACCCCTCGACGGGAGGATCATCACCCCTCCACTTT. This codes for CASSYPSTGGSSPLHF.

The chain couples TRBV7-2 to TRBJ2-1; no clear D gene. V lost 3 bases and J 0 bases, leaving 9 bases between the germline ends. Looked up from germline, CDR1 is SGHTA and CDR2 is FQGNSA. The CDR3 length is 15 residues. The CDR3 DNA is TGTGCCAGCAGCTTCGGCCAGATCTCCTACAATGAGCAGTTCTTC. It yields the protein CASSFGQISYNEQFF.

The CDR3 nucleotides are TGTGCCAGCAGACCCGACAGGGCGAGCAATCAGCCCCAGCATTTT. Its protein product is CASRPDRASNQPQHF. The chain couples TRBV2 to TRBJ1-5, with TRBD1 matching 7 bases. The CDR3 totals 15 residues. Germline CDR1 is SNHLY and CDR2 is FYNNEI. Trimming removed 6 bases from V and 1 base from J; junction bases left unmatched: 6.

The chain has TRBV7-9 and TRBJ1-1, with D uncertain. The CDR3 loop spans 14 amino acids. The V gene's germline CDR1 is SEHNR and CDR2 FQNEAQ (reference sequence). V was cut by 5 bases and J by 0 bases, with 10 bases left in between. CDR3 bases: TGTGCCAGCAGCCGGGAGGCCCTGAACACTGAAGCTTTCTTT. It codes for CASSREALNTEAFF.

The chain couples TRBV15 to TRBJ2-1; D is unresolved. Germline V gene sequence: CDR1 LNHNV, CDR2 YYDKDF (reference sequence). Deletions cut 6 bases from V and 5 bases from J, with 14 bases between. The CDR3 is 14 residues long. In DNA form, the CDR3 reads TGTGCCACCAGTTCTTTTGGGCTCAACAATGAGCAGTTCTTC. This encodes CATSSFGLNNEQFF. The complete variable domain, with remaining parts taken from reference TRBV15 and TRBJ2-1, reads DAMVIQNPRYQVTQFGKPVTLSCSQTLNHNVMYWYQQKSSQAPKLLFHYYDKDFNNEADTPDNFQSRRPNTSFCFLDIRSPGLGDTAMYLCATSSFGLNNEQFFGPGTRLTVL.

The chain combines TRBV6-5 with TRBJ1-3, with D uncertain. V lost 6 bases and J lost 0, with 12 bases in between. Germline-derived CDR1 and CDR2 are MNHEY and SVGAGI. This CDR3 contains 15 residues. The CDR3 protein is CASRSAQHSGNTIYF. Here the CDR3 DNA reads TGTGCCAGCAGGTCCGCTCAACACTCTGGAAACACCATATATTTT.

The CDR3 loop is CASSQGWEYEQYF. The DNA for the CDR3 is TGTGCCAGCAGCCAAGGCTGGGAATACGAGCAGTACTTC. This chain links TRBV3-1 (or the pseudogene TRBV3-2) with TRBJ2-7; the D is unclear. V lost 1 base to trimming and J lost 4 bases, with 8 bases between them. Germline CDR1 reads LGHDT; CDR2 reads YNNKEL (reference sequence). The CDR3 is made up of 13 amino acids.

CDR3 protein: CASSISSNQPQHF. The CDR3 DNA sequence: TGTGCCAGTAGTATCAGTAGCAATCAGCCCCAGCATTTT. The J gene is TRBJ1-5, the V gene TRBV19; D is uncertain. V lost 3 bases to trimming and J lost 0 bases, with 3 bases between them. The CDR3 sequence is 13 residues long. CDR1 LNHDA and CDR2 SQIVND come from the germline V gene (reference sequence).

The J gene is TRBJ2-3, the V gene TRBV5-4; either TRBD1 or TRBD2 may fit D (5 bases each). Germline V gene data show CDR1 as SGHNT and CDR2 as YYREEE (reference sequence). V shed 9 bases and J shed 4 bases, with 18 bases lying between them. The CDR3 has 14 residues. CDR3 sequence: CATLSGTASDTQYF. The CDR3 DNA sequence: TGTGCCACCCTCTCCGGGACCGCGTCAGATACGCAGTATTTT.

The chain carries TRBV5-1 and TRBJ1-1; 7 bases map to TRBD1. Germline CDR1 and CDR2: SGHRS and YFSETQ. V lost 1 base, J lost 1 base, and 7 bases stayed unmatched. The CDR3 has 16 residues. CDR3 residues: CASSLTTGVGNTEAFF. DNA of the CDR3: TGCGCCAGCAGCTTGACCACAGGGGTAGGGAACACTGAAGCTTTCTTT.

The V call is TRBV19, the J call TRBJ1-2, with D perhaps TRBD1 (5 bases). In germline, CDR1 is LNHDA, CDR2 SQIVND (reference sequence). Trimming took 5 bases from V and 7 from J, leaving 17 bases between them. The CDR3 totals 14 residues. In DNA form, the CDR3 reads TGTGCCAGTAGTCCCCACCTCGAGGGGTCTGGCTACACCTTC. Translating gives CASSPHLEGSGYTF.

The CDR3 spells CASSQLARSSYEQYF. The DNA for the CDR3 is TGTGCCAGCAGCCAGCTAGCCCGGAGCTCCTACGAGCAGTACTTC. V is TRBV3-1 (or the pseudogene TRBV3-2) and J is TRBJ2-7, with D possibly TRBD2 on 5 matching bases. Trimming removed 3 bases at V and 0 bases at J, with 12 bases between. Germline CDR1 and CDR2: LGHDT and YNNKEL (reference sequence). The CDR3 length is 15 residues.

The DNA of the CDR3 is TGTGCCACCAGCAGAGAAGCGAGACTCAGAGGTGAAAAACTGTTTTTT. Translating gives CATSREARLRGEKLFF. The chain is built from TRBV15 and TRBJ1-4; D is ambiguous. The CDR3 is 16 residues long. The germline V gene encodes CDR1 LNHNV and CDR2 YYDKDF (reference sequence). V shed 0 bases and J shed 7 bases, with 15 bases lying between them.

The chain links TRBV9 to TRBJ1-5, with 7 bases identical to TRBD1. V shed 4 bases, J shed 4 bases, and the junction held 5 bases outside the gene matches. Germline V CDR1 and CDR2: SGDLS, YYNGEE. This CDR3 is 14 amino acids long. CDR3 DNA: TGTGCCAGCAGCCCGTCAGGGGGTAATCAGCCCCAGCATTTT. It is translated as CASSPSGGNQPQHF. The entire variable domain, with the rest obtained from reference TRBV9 and TRBJ1-5, is as follows: DSGVTQTPKHLITATGQRVTLRCSPRSGDLSVYWYQQSLDQGLQFLIQYYNGEERAKGNILERFSAQQFPDLHSELNLSSLELGDSALYFCASSPSGGNQPQHFGDGTRLSIL.

A single count supports this clone. V and J are TRBV6-2 or TRBV6-3 and TRBJ2-7; D might be TRBD2 (6 bases). The V and J ends lost 1 base and 3 bases respectively, with 10 bases between them. In germline, CDR1 is MNHEY, CDR2 SVGEGT. The CDR3 is 14 residues long. The CDR3 DNA is TGTGCCAGCAGTTACTTGGGAGGAGACTACGAGCAGTACTTC. It encodes CASSYLGGDYEQYF.

The V and J genes are TRBV5-4 and TRBJ1-5; tentative D call: TRBD1 (6 bases). Trimming left V 2 bases short and J 3 bases short, with 15 bases between. Germline V lookup: CDR1 SGHNT, CDR2 YYREEE (reference sequence). This CDR3 is built from 16 residues. The CDR3 loop reads CASSLGGSGSNQPQHF. DNA for the CDR3: TGTGCCAGCAGCTTAGGGGGTTCGGGGTCCAATCAGCCCCAGCATTTT.

The chain has TRBV19 and TRBJ2-1, with a weak D call TRBD2 (7 bases). The CDR3 sequence is 16 residues long. Per germline, CDR1 LNHDA and CDR2 SQIVND (reference sequence). V lost 3 bases to trimming and J lost 0 bases, with 12 bases between them. The CDR3 region is CASSMRGGGSYNEQFF. The CDR3 nucleotides are TGTGCCAGTAGTATGAGGGGGGGAGGCTCCTACAATGAGCAGTTCTTC.

The chain has TRBV4-1 and TRBJ1-2, with TRBD1 as a possible D gene (6 bases). The CDR3 covers 15 residues. V lost 0 bases and J 4 bases, leaving 12 bases between the germline ends. Germline CDR1 MGHRA, CDR2 YSYEKL. The CDR3 DNA is TGCGCCAGCAGCCAAGATACAGGGCGGATCTATGGCTACACCTTC. Encoded protein: CASSQDTGRIYGYTF.

This chain uses TRBV2 with TRBJ2-7; D is unresolved. Germline CDR1 is SNHLY and CDR2 is FYNNEI. Between the trimmed V and J ends, which lost 2 bases and 0 bases, there was a span of 8 bases. The CDR3 consists of 14 residues. CDR3 sequence reads: CASSELNNSYEQYF. The CDR3 bases are TGTGCCAGCAGTGAATTAAACAACTCCTACGAGCAGTACTTC.

The rearrangement links TRBV7-9 to TRBJ1-1; D call uncertain. CDR3 length equals 13 residues. V lost 8 bases to trimming and J lost 3 bases, with 13 bases between them. Germline-derived CDR1 and CDR2 are SEHNR and FQNEAQ (reference sequence). This CDR3 reads CASAQGGYTEAFF. The CDR3 DNA reads TGTGCCAGCGCCCAAGGCGGGTACACTGAAGCTTTCTTT.

The chain carries TRBV5-6 and TRBJ1-4; D unclear. The length of the CDR3 is 13 residues. Germline V gene data show CDR1 as SGHDT and CDR2 as YYEEEE. Trimming cost V 5 bases and J 4 bases, with 9 bases left between them. CDR3 in DNA: TGTGCCAGCAGGAGCACCATTAATGAAAAACTGTTTTTT. This sequence encodes CASRSTINEKLFF.

This chain connects TRBV6-5 to TRBJ2-2, with 7 bases aligning to TRBD1. After removal of 4 bases from V and 5 bases from J, the junction contained 1 base not matched to a gene. The V gene's germline CDR1 is MNHEY and CDR2 SVGAGI. There are 13 residues in the CDR3. This CDR3 is CASSSQGTGELFF. The CDR3, as DNA: TGTGCCAGCAGTTCACAGGGGACCGGGGAGCTGTTTTTT.

V gene TRBV9 combines with J gene TRBJ2-5, with D tentatively TRBD1 (6 bases). Trimming pared 0 bases from V and 5 bases from J, leaving 8 bases between. This CDR3 is 13 amino acids long. CDR1 is SGDLS and CDR2 is YYNGEE in the germline V gene. The CDR3, as DNA: TGTGCCAGCAGCGTAGGGGGGCGGGAGACCCAGTACTTC. It encodes CASSVGGRETQYF.

The V call is TRBV18, the J call TRBJ1-3, with D perhaps TRBD1 (5 bases). Germline values: CDR1 KGHSH, CDR2 LQKENI. The CDR3 extends over 15 amino acids. V lost 2 bases and J 0 bases, leaving 8 bases between the germline ends. CDR3: CASSPGADSGNTIYF. CDR3 sequence (DNA): TGTGCCAGCTCACCAGGGGCTGACTCTGGAAACACCATATATTTT.